This is a list of T cell receptor beta chains from one sample in a study of beta chain features in type 1 diabetes. Repertoires were generated with immunoSEQ multiplex PCR, while TCRdb's copy carries only in-frame clones and drops some. This sample carries about 410,000 clones, over 11% of them seen once, and the ten largest clones take 0.03% to 0.04%. Specimen: naive CD4+ T cells from blood. The source of these receptors is a man aged 25-45 years in good health. CDR3s include the opening cysteine and the closing phenylalanine or tryptophan. D genes are given only for firm matches. For some rows the clone size is stated as once, few or many, or as a class when expanded; others skip it.

NA	TRBV18	TRBJ1-3	NA	TGTGCCAGCTCACCGGAGGGAGCGGAGGACCGCTCTGGAAACACCATATATTTT	CASSPEGAEDRSGNTIYF
few	TRBV5-1	TRBJ2-1	NA	TGCGCCAGCAGCACCCGCCCGATCGAGGGCTACAATGAGCAGTTCTTC	CASSTRPIEGYNEQFF
few	TRBV7-8	TRBJ2-3	NA	TGTGCCAGCAGCGAGAGGGTGGAGGCTTCGGCCAGGACGCAGTATTTT	CASSERVEASARTQYF
few	TRBV30	TRBJ2-3	NA	TGTGCCTGGGGTGGGATAGCGGTTCTCACAGATACGCAGTATTTT	CAWGGIAVLTDTQYF
few	TRBV7-8	TRBJ2-7	TRBD1	TGTGCCAGCAGCCTTCTACAACTCAGGACAGGGCTGCCACAAACTACTTCCTACGAGCAGTACTTC	CASSLLQLRTGLPQTTSYEQYF
few	TRBV27	TRBJ1-2	NA	TGTGCCAGCAGGTCAGGAATTGGCTACACCTTC	CASRSGIGYTF
NA	TRBV11-1	TRBJ2-5	NA	TGTGCCAGCAGCTTAGCAGGGCTCAAAGAGACCCAGTACTTC	CASSLAGLKETQYF
NA	TRBV30	TRBJ2-1	NA	TGTGCCTGGAGTGTACGGTGGGGCAGACTAGTCTACAATGAGCAGTTCTTC	CAWSVRWGRLVYNEQFF
NA	TRBV21-1	TRBJ2-2	NA	TGTGCCAGCAGCAAAGGCGGACAGGGTAACACCGGGGAGCTGTTTTTT	CASSKGGQGNTGELFF
NA	TRBV6-1	TRBJ2-1	NA	TGTGCCAGCAGTGATCGTGGGAGCTCCTACAATGAGCAGTTCTTC	CASSDRGSSYNEQFF
NA	TRBV30	TRBJ1-2	NA	TGTGCCTGGAGTGTACGTCGGTCCGATGGGTATGGCTACACCTTC	CAWSVRRSDGYGYTF
NA	TRBV4-3	TRBJ2-5	TRBD2	TGCGCCAGCAGCCAAGGACCTAGCGGGGGGGAGACCCAGTACTTC	CASSQGPSGGETQYF
NA	TRBV5-1	TRBJ1-1	NA	TGCGCCAGCAGCTTGGGGGACCAAACAACATCAGCTTTCTTT	CASSLGDQTTSAFF
few	TRBV25-1	TRBJ1-1	NA	TGTGCCAGCACCCCCTTGACTGAAGCTTTCTTT	CASTPLTEAFF
NA	TRBV2	TRBJ1-1	NA	TGTGCCAGCAGTGAGAGTTCCGTTGAAGCTTTCTTT	CASSESSVEAFF
NA	TRBV18	TRBJ2-1	NA	TGTGCCAGCTCCCAGGGCGTGAGGACGTACAATGAGCAGTTCTTC	CASSQGVRTYNEQFF
few	TRBV2	TRBJ2-5	NA	TGTGCCAGCAGTGAGGCTAGCCGGACCCAGTACTTC	CASSEASRTQYF
few	TRBV27	TRBJ1-1	NA	TGTGCCAGCAGTCCCCTCCAAGGGGAAGCTTTCTTT	CASSPLQGEAFF
NA	TRBV13	TRBJ2-3	TRBD2	TGTGCCAGCAGCCTAGTAGCGGGGCCGGGCACAGATACGCAGTATTTT	CASSLVAGPGTDTQYF
few	TRBV9	TRBJ2-1	TRBD2	TGTGCCAGCAGCCTCCCGGGACTAGCGGGTTATGAGCAGTTCTTC	CASSLPGLAGYEQFF
NA	TRBV19	TRBJ2-1	NA	TGTGCCAGGTCCCCGGGGCACTCCTACAATGAGCAGTTCTTC	CARSPGHSYNEQFF
NA	TRBV11-2	TRBJ2-5	NA	TGTGCCAGCAGTCTGGAGGGGGAGACCCAGTACTTC	CASSLEGETQYF
few	TRBV20-1	TRBJ2-7	NA	TGCAGTGCTAAAGGGGAGGACGAGCAGTACTTC	CSAKGEDEQYF
few	TRBV10-3	TRBJ1-1	NA	TGTGCCATCAGTGGCGTCAGGGGGAACACTGAAGCTTTCTTT	CAISGVRGNTEAFF
NA	TRBV11-3	TRBJ2-2	NA	TGTGCCAGCAGCTTAAAACTCGGAGAGCTGTTTTTT	CASSLKLGELFF
NA	TRBV7-2	TRBJ2-3	TRBD1	TGTGCCAGCAGCTTAACCGGGACAGGAACCACAGATACGCAGTATTTT	CASSLTGTGTTDTQYF
NA	TRBV29-1	TRBJ1-2	NA	TGCAGCGTTGAAGGTTTCACAGACCCCTCTAACTATGGCTACACCTTC	CSVEGFTDPSNYGYTF
few	TRBV7-9	TRBJ1-2	NA	TGTGCCAGCAGCTTAGATGGCTCGATCGGCTACACCTTC	CASSLDGSIGYTF
many	TRBV5-4	TRBJ2-5	NA	TGTGCCAGCAGCTTGGCCCAAGAGACCCAGTACTTC	CASSLAQETQYF
NA	TRBV5-1	TRBJ2-3	NA	TGCGCCAGCAGCTTGGTAGACCCCAACACAGATACGCAGTATTTT	CASSLVDPNTDTQYF
few	TRBV7-2	TRBJ2-6	NA	TGTGCCAGCCGTACACCGGGGGCCAACGTCCTGACTTTC	CASRTPGANVLTF
NA	TRBV18	TRBJ2-4	TRBD2	TGTGCCAGCTCACCCCTGGTAGCGGGAGTTCTGAGAGCCAAAAACATTCAGTACTTC	CASSPLVAGVLRAKNIQYF
NA	TRBV29-1	TRBJ1-2	TRBD1	TGCAGCGTTTTCGGACAGGGAGGCGGCTACACCTTC	CSVFGQGGGYTF
NA	TRBV6-4	TRBJ2-3	TRBD2	TGTGCCACCTCGAATAGCGGGGCCGCAGATACGCAGTATTTT	CATSNSGAADTQYF
few	TRBV6-6	TRBJ2-3	NA	TGTGCCAGCAATCAAGACTGGATCACAGATACGCAGTATTTT	CASNQDWITDTQYF
NA	TRBV5-1	TRBJ2-3	NA	TGCGCCAGCAGCTCCTCGGGTGCGCAGTATTTT	CASSSSGAQYF
NA	TRBV10-3	TRBJ2-1	NA	TGTGCCATCAGTGAGGGGGGGAATGAGCAGTTCTTC	CAISEGGNEQFF
NA	TRBV18	TRBJ2-1	TRBD2	TGTGCCAGCTCCCGGGGGACTACCTCCAAAGAGCAGTTCTTC	CASSRGTTSKEQFF
NA	TRBV6-5	TRBJ2-5	TRBD1	TGTGCCAGCAGTCGGGGACAGGGAACGGAGACCCAGTACTTC	CASSRGQGTETQYF
NA	TRBV5-4	TRBJ1-1	NA	TGTGCCAGCAGCGCTTCTCATACGATGAACACTGAAGCTTTCTTT	CASSASHTMNTEAFF
NA	TRBV7-9	TRBJ1-1	NA	TGTGCCAGCAGCTCAACCGGGACTTTTAATGAAGCTTTCTTT	CASSSTGTFNEAFF
NA	TRBV25-1	TRBJ2-7	NA	TGTGCCAGCAGTGAATCAAGGGGGGCCTACGAGCAGTACTTC	CASSESRGAYEQYF
NA	TRBV30	TRBJ2-1	NA	TGTGCCTGGAGTGTAACCAAGCAGTTCTTC	CAWSVTKQFF
few	TRBV9	TRBJ2-5	TRBD1	TGTGCCAGCAGCGTATCTGGATCGGTCACAGGGGTCCAGTACTTC	CASSVSGSVTGVQYF
few	TRBV2	TRBJ2-3	NA	TGTGCCAGCAGTCCCACCCGTTTGGCGCAGTATTTT	CASSPTRLAQYF
few	TRBV30	TRBJ2-1	TRBD2	TGTGCCTGGAGTGTGGGACTAGCATACAATGAGCAGTTCTTC	CAWSVGLAYNEQFF
few	TRBV6-1	TRBJ1-2	NA	TGTGCCAGCAGTGAAAAGGGTTCGGGGAACTATGGCTACACCTTC	CASSEKGSGNYGYTF
few	TRBV5-1	TRBJ2-1	NA	TGCGCCAGCAGCTTGCGGGGGAGGCTCAGCTCCTACAATGAGCAGTTCTTC	CASSLRGRLSSYNEQFF
few	TRBV5-6	TRBJ2-5	NA	TGTGCCAGCAGCTCCTGGGGAGGCCAAGAGACCCAGTACTTC	CASSSWGGQETQYF
few	TRBV30	TRBJ2-3	NA	TGTGCCTGGAGTAAGAGGCGGGCCCGGAAAGATACGCAGTATTTT	CAWSKRRARKDTQYF
few	TRBV11-2	TRBJ2-1	TRBD2	TGTGCCAGCAGCTTCCGACTAGCGGGAGGGTGGGATGAGCAGTTCTTC	CASSFRLAGGWDEQFF
NA	TRBV5-1	TRBJ2-1	NA	TGCGCCAGCAGCTTGGATAACCACAATGAGCAGTTCTTC	CASSLDNHNEQFF
few	TRBV2	TRBJ2-3	NA	TGTGCCAGCAGCGACGGGCCGACAGATACGCAGTATTTT	CASSDGPTDTQYF
NA	TRBV19	TRBJ2-5	NA	TGTGCCAGTAGTATCTACATAGAGCAAGAGACCCAGTACTTC	CASSIYIEQETQYF
few	TRBV21-1	TRBJ2-1	NA	TGTGCCAGCAGCACGGGACTAGCGGGAGGCTACAATGAGCAGTTCTTC	CASSTGLAGGYNEQFF
few	TRBV10-3	TRBJ2-3	NA	TGTGCCACCTACCATACTTCAGATACGCAGTATTTT	CATYHTSDTQYF
NA	TRBV14	TRBJ1-2	TRBD1	TGTGCCAGCAGCCAAGATTGGAATCGGACAGGGGATGGCTACACCTTC	CASSQDWNRTGDGYTF
once	TRBV11-2	TRBJ2-6	TRBD1	TGTGCCAGCAGCACCTTACGAGGACAGGGCTCTGGGGCCAACGTCCTGACTTTC	CASSTLRGQGSGANVLTF
NA	TRBV7-2	TRBJ2-1	NA	TGTGCCAGCAGCTCGCAGGGTGTGCCGTTCTTC	CASSSQGVPFF
few	TRBV5-1	TRBJ2-5	TRBD1	TGCGCCAGCAGCCCAAGGACAGGGAAGGAGACCCAGTACTTC	CASSPRTGKETQYF